Described below is a single T cell receptor beta chain sequence and its context. The CDR3 sequence is 15 residues long. The V and J ends lost 1 base and 6 bases, in that order; junction bases with no gene match: 4. CDR1 and CDR2 (germline): SGDLS, YYNGEE. The source of the sample is a study of control samples from healthy donors and cancer patients. This table comes from immunoSEQ multiplex PCR, and its TCRdb copy is limited to in-frame clones, with some not included. Here the sample spans roughly 74,000 clones, around 94% being singletons. The receptor was isolated from a woman aged 18-30 years in good health. V usage is TRBV9 and J usage is TRBJ2-2, with 9 bases lining up with TRBD2. Sequencing was performed on blood. The CDR3 loop reads CASSVLREGAGELFF. CDR3 coding DNA: TGTGCCAGCAGCGTATTGCGGGAGGGGGCCGGGGAGCTGTTTTTT.